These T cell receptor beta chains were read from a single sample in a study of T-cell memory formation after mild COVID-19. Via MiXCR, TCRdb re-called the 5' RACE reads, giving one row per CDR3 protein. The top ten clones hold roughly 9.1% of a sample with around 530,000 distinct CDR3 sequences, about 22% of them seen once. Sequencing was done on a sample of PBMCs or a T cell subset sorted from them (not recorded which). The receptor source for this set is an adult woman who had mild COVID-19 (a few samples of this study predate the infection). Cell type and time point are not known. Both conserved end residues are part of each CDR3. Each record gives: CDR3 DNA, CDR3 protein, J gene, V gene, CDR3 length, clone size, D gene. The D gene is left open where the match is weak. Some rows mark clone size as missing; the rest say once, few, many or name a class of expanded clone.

CDR3nt: TGTGCCAGCAGCCAAGTTCCCGGGACAGATACCTACGAGCAGTACTTC; CDR3aa: CASSQVPGTDTYEQYF; j_gene: TRBJ2-7; v_gene: TRBV4-2; len: 16; abundance: few; d_gene: TRBD1
CDR3nt: TGTGCCAGCAGCTCCGTAAGGCCACCGGAGACCCATTACTTC; CDR3aa: CASSSVRPPETHYF; j_gene: TRBJ2-5; v_gene: TRBV7-9; len: 14; abundance: -; d_gene: -
CDR3nt: TGTGCCAGTGAGGGACTCGGAGAGACCCAGTACTTC; CDR3aa: CASEGLGETQYF; j_gene: TRBJ2-5; v_gene: TRBV12-3/TRBV12-4; len: 12; abundance: -; d_gene: -
CDR3nt: TGCAGCGTTGAGGGGGAACACTCATCCTACGAGCAGTACTTC; CDR3aa: CSVEGEHSSYEQYF; j_gene: TRBJ2-7; v_gene: TRBV29-1; len: 14; abundance: -; d_gene: -
CDR3nt: TGTGCCAGCAGCTTACACCTTCAGGACGAGCAGTACTTC; CDR3aa: CASSLHLQDEQYF; j_gene: TRBJ2-7; v_gene: TRBV11-1; len: 13; abundance: many; d_gene: -
CDR3nt: TGTGCCAGCAGGGACAGGGGAGGAGGAGAGACCCAGTACTTC; CDR3aa: CASRDRGGGETQYF; j_gene: TRBJ2-5; v_gene: TRBV2; len: 14; abundance: few; d_gene: TRBD1
CDR3nt: TGTGCCAGCCGAAGACAGGGTGGATACAATGAGCAGTTCTTC; CDR3aa: CASRRQGGYNEQFF; j_gene: TRBJ2-1; v_gene: TRBV12-3/TRBV12-4; len: 14; abundance: -; d_gene: TRBD1
CDR3nt: TGTGCCTGGAGTCATGGGATTGAAGCTTTCTTT; CDR3aa: CAWSHGIEAFF; j_gene: TRBJ1-1; v_gene: TRBV30; len: 11; abundance: many; d_gene: -
CDR3nt: TGTGCCAGCGTGGTGTCAGCGGGGGCGAACACCGGGGAGCTGTTTTTT; CDR3aa: CASVVSAGANTGELFF; j_gene: TRBJ2-2; v_gene: TRBV2; len: 16; abundance: few; d_gene: TRBD2
CDR3nt: TGCAGCGTTGGGCCGGGACAGGGGCGGACAGATACGCAGTATTTT; CDR3aa: CSVGPGQGRTDTQYF; j_gene: TRBJ2-3; v_gene: TRBV29-1; len: 15; abundance: few; d_gene: TRBD1
CDR3nt: TGCGCCAGCAGCTTGGTATCCGGGAGTACCTCCTACGAGCAGTACTTC; CDR3aa: CASSLVSGSTSYEQYF; j_gene: TRBJ2-7; v_gene: TRBV5-1; len: 16; abundance: -; d_gene: -
CDR3nt: TGTGCCAGCAGTTTTGCGGGAGGGCCCCCTTCCCATGAGCAGTTCTTC; CDR3aa: CASSFAGGPPSHEQFF; j_gene: TRBJ2-1; v_gene: TRBV12-3/TRBV12-4; len: 16; abundance: -; d_gene: TRBD2
CDR3nt: TGCGCCAGCAGCCAAAGTGGGACTAGCGGGATATCGGATACGCAGTATTTT; CDR3aa: CASSQSGTSGISDTQYF; j_gene: TRBJ2-3; v_gene: TRBV4-3; len: 17; abundance: few; d_gene: TRBD2
CDR3nt: TGCAGTGCTAGGGAGGGGAGTGGGAATCAGCCCCAGCATTTT; CDR3aa: CSAREGSGNQPQHF; j_gene: TRBJ1-5; v_gene: TRBV20-1; len: 14; abundance: -; d_gene: -
CDR3nt: TGTGCCAGCAGCCGGAGGGGGGGGCAGGGCGAGAGTAGGGAGTACCAAGAGACCCAGTACTTC; CDR3aa: CASSRRGGQGESREYQETQYF; j_gene: TRBJ2-5; v_gene: TRBV11-2; len: 21; abundance: -; d_gene: -
CDR3nt: TGTGCCAGCAGCGTGTCTCCAGGGCGGTATGGCTACACCTTC; CDR3aa: CASSVSPGRYGYTF; j_gene: TRBJ1-2; v_gene: TRBV7-9; len: 14; abundance: -; d_gene: -
CDR3nt: TGTGCCAGCAGCATTGGACTAGTGGGTGAGCAGTACTTC; CDR3aa: CASSIGLVGEQYF; j_gene: TRBJ2-7; v_gene: TRBV7-2; len: 13; abundance: -; d_gene: TRBD2
CDR3nt: TGCAGCGCTGAGATCCAGGGAATTTACAATGAGCAGTTCTTC; CDR3aa: CSAEIQGIYNEQFF; j_gene: TRBJ2-1; v_gene: TRBV29-1; len: 14; abundance: few; d_gene: -
CDR3nt: TGCAGTGCTGAGAGACAGCCTAACTATGGCTACACCTTC; CDR3aa: CSAERQPNYGYTF; j_gene: TRBJ1-2; v_gene: TRBV20-1; len: 13; abundance: -; d_gene: -
CDR3nt: TGCAGTGCTAGAGATTGGACACACGAATGGCTGAACACTGAAGCTTTCTTT; CDR3aa: CSARDWTHEWLNTEAFF; j_gene: TRBJ1-1; v_gene: TRBV20-1; len: 17; abundance: few; d_gene: -
CDR3nt: TGTGCCAGCAGTTTATTTCAGGGACCGGGAAACACCATATATTTT; CDR3aa: CASSLFQGPGNTIYF; j_gene: TRBJ1-3; v_gene: TRBV27; len: 15; abundance: -; d_gene: -
CDR3nt: TGTGCCACCCCAACCTCGCCGGGAACCCGGGAGCTGTTTTTT; CDR3aa: CATPTSPGTRELFF; j_gene: TRBJ2-2; v_gene: TRBV12-3/TRBV12-4; len: 14; abundance: -; d_gene: -
CDR3nt: TGCGCCAGCAGCCAAACAGGGATCCCCTCCTACGAGCAGTACTTC; CDR3aa: CASSQTGIPSYEQYF; j_gene: TRBJ2-7; v_gene: TRBV4-3; len: 15; abundance: many; d_gene: -
CDR3nt: TGTGCCAGCAGCCAGACTTTTGAGGAGACCCAGTACTTC; CDR3aa: CASSQTFEETQYF; j_gene: TRBJ2-5; v_gene: TRBV3-1; len: 13; abundance: -; d_gene: -
CDR3nt: TGCAGTAAAACGCAGGGACTACACGAAGAGACCCAGTACTTC; CDR3aa: CSKTQGLHEETQYF; j_gene: TRBJ2-5; v_gene: TRBV20-1; len: 14; abundance: -; d_gene: TRBD2
CDR3nt: TGCGCCAGCAGCTTGGGGCCACCCCGGACCGGGGAGCTGTTTTTT; CDR3aa: CASSLGPPRTGELFF; j_gene: TRBJ2-2; v_gene: TRBV5-1; len: 15; abundance: few; d_gene: -
CDR3nt: TGCGCCAGCAGCCAGACTAGGGGAGGGGCCTACAATGAGCAGTTCTTC; CDR3aa: CASSQTRGGAYNEQFF; j_gene: TRBJ2-1; v_gene: TRBV5-1; len: 16; abundance: few; d_gene: TRBD2
CDR3nt: TGTGCCAGCAGCTTGGTAGCGGGACCTATAACCAATGAGCAGTTCTTC; CDR3aa: CASSLVAGPITNEQFF; j_gene: TRBJ2-1; v_gene: TRBV7-3; len: 16; abundance: -; d_gene: TRBD2
CDR3nt: TGCAGTGCTAGGGGACAGCTCCTGTACCAAGAGACCCAGTACTTC; CDR3aa: CSARGQLLYQETQYF; j_gene: TRBJ2-5; v_gene: TRBV20-1; len: 15; abundance: -; d_gene: TRBD1
CDR3nt: TGTGCCACCAGCGTAGAGGGGAGGGGTGGCGTCCACGAGCAGTACTTC; CDR3aa: CATSVEGRGGVHEQYF; j_gene: TRBJ2-7; v_gene: TRBV15; len: 16; abundance: few; d_gene: TRBD2
CDR3nt: TGTGCCAGCAGCCGGACTAGCGGGAGTGACAGGGAGCTGTTTTTT; CDR3aa: CASSRTSGSDRELFF; j_gene: TRBJ2-2; v_gene: TRBV11-3; len: 15; abundance: few; d_gene: TRBD2
CDR3nt: TGCAGCGTTAGGCGGACGGCGAACACTGAAGCTTTCTTT; CDR3aa: CSVRRTANTEAFF; j_gene: TRBJ1-1; v_gene: TRBV29-1; len: 13; abundance: -; d_gene: -
CDR3nt: TGCAGTGCTAGAGGAATAGGGAGCTCCTACAATGAGCAGTTCTTC; CDR3aa: CSARGIGSSYNEQFF; j_gene: TRBJ2-1; v_gene: TRBV20-1; len: 15; abundance: few; d_gene: -
CDR3nt: TGTGCCAGCAGCCGTGAGATTGGGTGGAATCAGCCCCAGCATTTT; CDR3aa: CASSREIGWNQPQHF; j_gene: TRBJ1-5; v_gene: TRBV9; len: 15; abundance: -; d_gene: -
CDR3nt: TGCAGCGTTAGCCCTGCTTACAATGAGCAGTTCTTC; CDR3aa: CSVSPAYNEQFF; j_gene: TRBJ2-1; v_gene: TRBV29-1; len: 12; abundance: few; d_gene: -
CDR3nt: TGTGCCACCAGCGAAGGAGGGGATGCCCTAGAGACCCAGTACTTC; CDR3aa: CATSEGGDALETQYF; j_gene: TRBJ2-5; v_gene: TRBV24-1; len: 15; abundance: many; d_gene: -
CDR3nt: TGCAGTGCCCGAGATAGCGGACTTAATCAGCCCCAGCATTTT; CDR3aa: CSARDSGLNQPQHF; j_gene: TRBJ1-5; v_gene: TRBV20-1; len: 14; abundance: -; d_gene: -
CDR3nt: TGTGCCAGCAGCCAGACAGGACCGAGCTCCTATAATTCACCCCTCCACTTT; CDR3aa: CASSQTGPSSYNSPLHF; j_gene: TRBJ1-6; v_gene: TRBV7-6; len: 17; abundance: -; d_gene: -
CDR3nt: TGTGCCAGCACCCGGACACGTAGCTCCTACGAGCAGTACTTC; CDR3aa: CASTRTRSSYEQYF; j_gene: TRBJ2-7; v_gene: TRBV3-1; len: 14; abundance: few; d_gene: -
CDR3nt: TGTGCCAGCAGTGAAGCGCTGGGATACGAGCAGTACTTC; CDR3aa: CASSEALGYEQYF; j_gene: TRBJ2-7; v_gene: TRBV6-1; len: 13; abundance: once; d_gene: -
CDR3nt: TGTGCCAGCAGCCAAACTAGGGCAGATGGCTACACCTTC; CDR3aa: CASSQTRADGYTF; j_gene: TRBJ1-2; v_gene: TRBV3-1; len: 13; abundance: few; d_gene: -
CDR3nt: TGTGCCAGCAATACACGACAGGGGGCCGATTACAATGAGCAGTTCTTC; CDR3aa: CASNTRQGADYNEQFF; j_gene: TRBJ2-1; v_gene: TRBV5-5; len: 16; abundance: few; d_gene: TRBD1
CDR3nt: TGCGCCAGCAGCCAAGATTACACCGACTCCCACGAGCAGTACTTC; CDR3aa: CASSQDYTDSHEQYF; j_gene: TRBJ2-7; v_gene: TRBV4-3; len: 15; abundance: once; d_gene: -
CDR3nt: TGCAGTGCTTATAGCGGCCTCTCCTACGAGCAGTACTTC; CDR3aa: CSAYSGLSYEQYF; j_gene: TRBJ2-7; v_gene: TRBV20-1; len: 13; abundance: many; d_gene: -
CDR3nt: TGCAGTGCTAGCGCCTCCGGGACTAGCTCCTACGAGCAGTACTTC; CDR3aa: CSASASGTSSYEQYF; j_gene: TRBJ2-7; v_gene: TRBV20-1; len: 15; abundance: few; d_gene: TRBD2
CDR3nt: TGCGCCAGCAGCACTATAGCGGGAAACACAGATACGCAGTATTTT; CDR3aa: CASSTIAGNTDTQYF; j_gene: TRBJ2-3; v_gene: TRBV5-1; len: 15; abundance: few; d_gene: TRBD2
CDR3nt: TGTGCTAGTGGTCACCACACGCATGATGGCTACACCTTC; CDR3aa: CASGHHTHDGYTF; j_gene: TRBJ1-2; v_gene: TRBV12-5; len: 13; abundance: -; d_gene: -